A single sample gave rise to the 29 T cell receptor beta chains below, sequenced in a study of HIV-infected patients and healthy controls. Whole blood was used without fractionation, so all unsorted peripheral T cells were included. 450 to 600 ng RNA was reverse transcribed with alpha and beta constant-region primers. Alpha and beta chain libraries were made separately by chain-specific third strand synthesis with multiplexing indices. TCRdb recomputed calls from the 5' RACE reads with MiXCR, one row per CDR3 protein. Here the sample spans about 14,000 distinct CDR3 sequences, about 10% being singletons. Sequenced sample: blood. The receptors here all came from an adult in good health.

This clonotype was picked up many times. The genes are TRBV28 and TRBJ1-4; the D is unclear. V was cut by 4 bases and J by 0 bases, with 12 bases left in between. The CDR3 extends over 16 amino acids. The germline CDR1 and CDR2 sequences are MDHEN and SYDVKM. CDR3 residues: CASSSRTAATNEKLFF. CDR3 bases: TGTGCCAGCAGTTCTCGGACGGCGGCAACTAATGAAAAACTGTTTTTT.

This clonotype is deemed medium-sized. J is TRBJ2-6 and V is TRBV4-1; tentatively, D is TRBD1 (5 bases). The ends were cut back, 3 bases at V and 4 bases at J, with 7 bases in the middle. This CDR3 is built from 14 residues. From germline, CDR1 is MGHRA and CDR2 YSYEKL. CDR3: CASSHRAGANVLTF. CDR3 DNA sequence: TGCGCCAGCAGCCACAGGGCCGGGGCCAACGTCCTGACTTTC.

This clonotype was seen a handful of times. The rearrangement uses TRBV5-1 and TRBJ1-2; D unclear. Germline loops: CDR1 SGHRS, CDR2 YFSETQ. Trimming shortened V by 2 bases and J by 2 bases, and 10 bases separated the two germline ends. This CDR3 has 14 amino acids. The CDR3 is CASSLEVWNYGYTF. The CDR3 DNA reads TGCGCCAGCAGCTTAGAAGTGTGGAACTATGGCTACACCTTC.

This clonotype occurred many times. V gene TRBV7-9 combines with J gene TRBJ2-3, with 8 bases lining up with TRBD2. Germline V CDR1 and CDR2: SEHNR, FQNEAQ (reference sequence). V trimming: 7 bases; J trimming: 8 bases; junction bases outside the gene matches: 5. The CDR3 has 12 amino acids. The CDR3 nucleotides are TGTGCCAGCACCACTAGCGGTGCTACGCAGTATTTT. Translated, it gives CASTTSGATQYF.

This clonotype qualifies as large. The chain uses TRBV4-3 and TRBJ1-3; 8 nucleotides match TRBD1. The ends lost 2 bases at V and 1 base at J; junction bases unmatched: 7. The CDR3 is 17 residues long. The V gene's germline CDR1 is LGHNA and CDR2 YSLEER. The CDR3 loop reads CASSQRAGGRSGNTIYF. As DNA, the CDR3 is TGCGCCAGCAGCCAAAGAGCAGGGGGCAGGTCTGGAAACACCATATATTTT.

This clonotype is medium-sized (0.01 to 0.1%) within its sample. The chain couples TRBV20-1 to TRBJ2-3; 8 nucleotides match TRBD2. Trimming removed 0 bases from V and 0 bases from J; junction bases left unmatched: 5. The CDR3 covers 16 residues. Germline CDR1 reads DFQATT; CDR2 reads SNEGSKA (reference sequence). The CDR3 loop is CSARDIAGPSTDTQYF. The CDR3 DNA reads TGCAGTGCTAGAGATATAGCGGGGCCGAGCACAGATACGCAGTATTTT.

The J gene is TRBJ2-3, the V gene TRBV7-2; 10 bases are a match to TRBD2. Germline-derived CDR1 and CDR2 are SGHTA and FQGNSA. This CDR3 is 17 amino acids long. After removal of 5 bases from V and 3 bases from J, the junction contained 11 bases not matched to a gene. This CDR3 reads CASSRYSSGSTTDTQYF. The DNA for the CDR3 is TGTGCCAGCAGCCGGTACTCTAGCGGGAGCACGACAGATACGCAGTATTTT.

By proportion, this clonotype is medium-sized. This chain uses TRBV7-9 with TRBJ2-6, with D possibly matching TRBD2 (6 bases). Germline lookup yields CDR1 SEHNR and CDR2 FQNEAQ (reference sequence). V was shortened by 5 bases and J by 0 bases, with 11 bases between the two germline ends. The CDR3 length is 16 residues. This CDR3 reads CASSAGRPSGANVLTF. DNA of the CDR3: TGTGCCAGCAGCGCGGGACGGCCCTCTGGGGCCAACGTCCTGACTTTC.

By share of the sample, this clonotype is medium-sized. J is TRBJ2-3 and V is TRBV2; 8 nucleotides line up with TRBD2. The CDR3 is made up of 15 amino acids. The germline CDR1 and CDR2 sequences are SNHLY and FYNNEI. V shed 6 bases and J 5 bases; nucleotides not matched to a gene: 10. In DNA form, the CDR3 reads TGTGCCAGCAGAGTCGTAACTAGCGGACGAGATACGCAGTATTTT. Its protein is CASRVVTSGRDTQYF. Full variable domain (remainder filled in from reference TRBV2 and TRBJ2-3): EPEVTQTPSHQVTQMGQEVILRCVPISNHLYFYWYRQILGQKVEFLVSFYNNEISEKSEIFDDQFSVERPDGSNFTLKIRSTKLEDSAMYFCASRVVTSGRDTQYFGPGTRLTVL.

Relative to its sample, this clonotype is medium-sized. The genes are TRBV29-1 and TRBJ2-4, with D maybe TRBD2 (5 bases). The CDR3 is made up of 15 amino acids. CDR1 is SQVTM and CDR2 is ANQGSEA in the germline V gene. V dropped 1 base and J dropped 2 bases, with 12 bases sitting between them. The CDR3 sequence: CSVEVEGTTKNIQYF. The CDR3 nucleotides read TGCAGCGTTGAAGTTGAGGGTACGACCAAAAACATTCAGTACTTC.

The table lists this clonotype with a few counts. The V gene is TRBV5-1, the J gene TRBJ1-1, with D perhaps TRBD1 (5 bases). Between the trimmed V and J ends, which lost 1 base and 2 bases, there was a span of 12 bases. Looked up from germline, CDR1 is SGHRS and CDR2 is YFSETQ. This CDR3 is 15 amino acids long. The CDR3 bases are TGCGCCAGCAGCTTGCCCCTTCAGGGTAACACTGAAGCTTTCTTT. The encoded protein is CASSLPLQGNTEAFF.

Points on this clonotype: A much bigger clone sits one base away, suggesting this may be a read error. The chain employs TRBV28 and TRBJ2-7, with D maybe TRBD2 (5 bases). This CDR3 is built from 16 residues. CDR1 and CDR2 from the germline V gene are MDHEN and SYDVKM. Trimming took off 0 bases at V and 6 bases at J, with 18 bases between the two ends. The DNA for the CDR3 is TGTGCCAGCAGTTTATGGGACGTCGCGGGTTCCGGCGAGCAGTACTTC. Translating gives CASSLWDVAGSGEQYF.

Relative to its sample, this clonotype is medium-sized. The chain couples TRBV5-6 to TRBJ2-1; 10 bases agree with TRBD2. The CDR3 consists of 13 residues. J lost 6 bases, V lost 4 bases, and 1 base had no gene match. In germline, CDR1 is SGHDT, CDR2 YYEEEE. The CDR3 here is CASSLAGVNEQFF. The CDR3, as DNA: TGTGCCAGCAGCCTAGCGGGAGTCAATGAGCAGTTCTTC. The full variable domain, rest sourced from reference TRBV5-6 and TRBJ2-1, is DAGVTQSPTHLIKTRGQQVTLRCSPKSGHDTVSWYQQALGQGPQFIFQYYEEEERQRGNFPDRFSGHQFPNYSSELNVNALLLGDSALYLCASSLAGVNEQFFGPGTRLTVL.

In DNA, the CDR3 is TGTGCCAGCAGTGAAGGTCCAGGGCAAGAGACCCAGTACTTC. Translated: CASSEGPGQETQYF. The rearrangement uses TRBV6-1 and TRBJ2-5; maybe TRBD1 (5 bases). The CDR3 totals 14 residues. Germline assignment: CDR1 MNHNS and CDR2 SASEGT. The V gene lost 1 base and the J gene lost 2 bases, with 8 bases spanning the gap.

This clonotype showed up many times. V usage is TRBV5-1 and J usage is TRBJ2-1; 9 bases fit TRBD1. V lost 4 bases to trimming and J lost 4 bases; unmatched junction nucleotides: 6. Germline-derived CDR1 and CDR2 are SGHRS and YFSETQ. The CDR3 sequence is 15 residues long. CDR3: CASSALGQGYNEQFF. In DNA form, the CDR3 reads TGCGCCAGCAGCGCCCTCGGACAGGGGTACAATGAGCAGTTCTTC.

By frequency in the sample, this clonotype is large. The chain combines TRBV24-1 with TRBJ2-2; maybe TRBD2 (5 bases). Germline V gene sequence: CDR1 KGHDR, CDR2 SFDVKD. Trimming took 3 bases from V and 8 from J, leaving 6 bases between them. This CDR3 has 12 amino acids. CDR3 amino acids: CATSDGGGELFF. The CDR3 DNA is TGTGCCACCAGTGATGGAGGAGGGGAGCTGTTTTTT.

This clonotype was detected only a few times. The CDR3 here is CASSLAIDRGNQPQHF. CDR3 in DNA: TGTGCCAGCAGCTTAGCTATTGACAGGGGCAATCAGCCCCAGCATTTT. This chain connects TRBV7-2 to TRBJ1-5; TRBD1 matches 7 bases. The CDR3 totals 16 residues. CDR1 and CDR2 (germline): SGHTA, FQGNSA. V lost 0 bases, J lost 2 bases, and 4 bases stayed unmatched.

To note about this clonotype: This could be a read error, since a much larger clone is one nucleotide away. The chain couples TRBV4-3 to TRBJ1-6; D gene unclear. CDR3 length: 17 amino acids. From germline, CDR1 is LGHNA and CDR2 YSLEER. CDR3 residues: CDSSQDGRENSGSPLHF. The DNA of the CDR3 is TGCGACAGCAGCCAAGACGGAAGGGAAAATTCAGGATCACCCCTCCACTTT.

This clonotype is labeled medium-sized. J is TRBJ2-3 and V is TRBV19; no clear D. V was shortened by 5 bases and J by 3 bases, with 9 bases between the two germline ends. This CDR3 comprises 13 residues. Germline V gene lookup returns CDR1 LNHDA and CDR2 SQIVND (reference sequence). CDR3 region: CASSLGATDTQYF. The CDR3 region has the DNA TGTGCCAGTAGTCTCGGCGCTACAGATACGCAGTATTTT. The full variable domain, with the rest looked up from reference TRBV19 and TRBJ2-3, is DGGITQSPKYLFRKEGQNVTLSCEQNLNHDAMYWYRQDPGQGLRLIYYSQIVNDFQKGDIAEGYSVSREKKESFPLTVTSAQKNPTAFYLCASSLGATDTQYFGPGTRLTVL.

This clonotype was counted at least ten times. The chain uses TRBV6-4 and TRBJ2-3, with D tentatively TRBD2 (6 bases). The CDR3 loop spans 13 amino acids. Trimming left V 6 bases short and J 2 bases short, with 9 bases between. CDR1 is MRHNA and CDR2 is SNTAGT in the germline V gene. CDR3 in DNA: TGTGCCAGCAGCGCGGGGTACACAGATACGCAGTATTTT. The encoded protein is CASSAGYTDTQYF.

This clonotype was detected ten times or more. CDR3 in DNA: TGTGCCAGCAGCTCTCGCACAGATACGCAGTATTTT. Protein sequence: CASSSRTDTQYF. The chain is built from TRBV11-3 and TRBJ2-3; D is ambiguous. V lost 4 bases and J lost 1, with 3 bases in between. Germline V gene data show CDR1 as SGHNT and CDR2 as YENEEA. The CDR3 runs 12 residues.

This clonotype has ten or more counts. The V and J genes are TRBV5-4 and TRBJ2-1; D remains unclear. Germline values: CDR1 SGHNT, CDR2 YYREEE (reference sequence). The CDR3 consists of 13 residues. Trimming left V 3 bases short and J 9 bases short, with 13 bases between. The CDR3 nucleotides read TGTGCCAGCAGCTCCGACGGGTTTGGTGAGCAGTTCTTC. It specifies CASSSDGFGEQFF.

The V and J genes are TRBV2 and TRBJ1-6, with D hard to call. This CDR3 is built from 17 residues. V lost 4 bases and J lost 6, with 19 bases in between. The V gene's germline CDR1 is SNHLY and CDR2 FYNNEI. The CDR3 nucleotides are TGTGCCAGCAGTGCATTCGGTGGCACGGAAACTAATTCACCCCTCCACTTT. Its protein product is CASSAFGGTETNSPLHF. Based on the CDR3 plus reference TRBV2 and TRBJ1-6, the full variable domain is EPEVTQTPSHQVTQMGQEVILRCVPISNHLYFYWYRQILGQKVEFLVSFYNNEISEKSEIFDDQFSVERPDGSNFTLKIRSTKLEDSAMYFCASSAFGGTETNSPLHFGNGTRLTVT.

For this clonotype: It may be a read error: a sequence one base away is much more abundant. The CDR3 sequence is CDSSWTWISQGDTEAFF. CDR3 nucleotides: TGTGACAGTAGTTGGACGTGGATCTCCCAAGGGGACACTGAAGCTTTCTTT. The rearrangement uses TRBV19 and TRBJ1-1; TRBD1 is a possible D gene (5 bases). Germline V gene lookup returns CDR1 LNHDA and CDR2 SQIVND (reference sequence). The CDR3 has 17 amino acids.

J is TRBJ1-2 and V is TRBV20-1; D possibly corresponds to TRBD1 (5 bases). The CDR3 totals 14 residues. V lost 1 base and J 2 bases, leaving 11 bases between the germline ends. Germline V gene data show CDR1 as DFQATT and CDR2 as SNEGSKA (reference sequence). CDR3 loop: CSARGGSENYGYTF. CDR3 coding DNA: TGCAGTGCTAGAGGGGGGTCGGAAAACTATGGCTACACCTTC.

This chain connects TRBV7-9 to TRBJ2-2; D is perhaps TRBD2 (6 bases). Germline CDR1 reads SEHNR; CDR2 reads FQNEAQ (reference sequence). The ends were cut back, 5 bases at V and 3 bases at J, with 16 bases in the middle. The CDR3 contains 16 residues. CDR3 DNA: TGTGCCAGCAGCCCCCATGGGACTCCCCACACCGGGGAGCTGTTTTTT. As protein: CASSPHGTPHTGELFF.

V gene TRBV7-2 combines with J gene TRBJ2-1; D might be TRBD1 (6 bases). The CDR3 runs 15 residues. V dropped 3 bases and J dropped 4 bases, with 13 bases sitting between them. Germline V gene sequence: CDR1 SGHTA, CDR2 FQGNSA. CDR3 sequence reads: CASSLMGADYNEQFF. As DNA, the CDR3 is TGTGCCAGCAGCTTGATGGGGGCCGATTACAATGAGCAGTTCTTC.

In this sample, this clonotype turned up many times. V and J are TRBV5-1 and TRBJ1-1, with TRBD1 matching over 9 bases. This CDR3 spans 14 amino acids. Trimming cost V 3 bases and J 6 bases; bases outside gene matches: 6. Germline V lookup: CDR1 SGHRS, CDR2 YFSETQ. The CDR3: CASSYRGRQPEAFF. Here the CDR3 DNA reads TGCGCCAGCAGCTACAGGGGGCGCCAACCTGAAGCTTTCTTT.

The chain employs TRBV27 and TRBJ2-1; D is tentatively TRBD1 or TRBD2 (5 bases each). Germline V gives CDR1 MNHEY, CDR2 SMNVEV (reference sequence). V lost 8 bases to trimming and J lost 8 bases, with 16 bases between them. The CDR3 spans 13 residues. CDR3 nucleotides: TGTGCCAGCCGCTCTTGGGGGTTCGATGAGCAGTTCTTC. Protein sequence: CASRSWGFDEQFF.